This record covers a single T cell receptor beta chain. This sample is part of a study of control samples from healthy donors and cancer patients. Profiled with immunoSEQ multiplex PCR; TCRdb holds only in-frame clones, not every one. Of around 140,000 clones listed, 75% to 95% were seen once; the top ten hold 3% to 3.5%. Per the germline V gene, CDR1 is MNHNY and CDR2 is SVGAGI (reference sequence). This CDR3 has 11 residues. V lost 8 bases, J lost 6 bases, and 8 bases lay in between. This TCR was recovered from a man aged 25 to 40 in good health. The genes are TRBV6-6 and TRBJ1-5; D is perhaps TRBD1 (6 bases). Sequenced input: blood. CDR3 region: CASGGGQPQHF. CDR3 in DNA: TGTGCCAGCGGAGGGGGTCAGCCCCAGCATTTT.